These 24 T cell receptor beta chains were all obtained from the same sample, sequenced in a study of T cell changes during pregnancy in multiple sclerosis (dated by TCRdb to about 2019). To prepare the library, the immunoSEQ multiplex PCR assay was applied. The table comes from immuneACCESS by way of TCRdb, which keeps in-frame sequences with V and J called. Part of the clones is missing from these tables; in studies checked, under half for an unresolved V gene and the rest for unknown reasons. The sample records tens of thousands of clones, around 92% of which are singletons. The ten largest clones represent approximately 0.68% of the sample. Sequencing was performed on CD4+ T cells from peripheral blood mononuclear cells, taken in the third trimester of pregnancy. The receptor set was obtained from a female donor with multiple sclerosis, enrolled in a pregnancy study.

The chain recombines TRBV29-1 with TRBJ2-3; possible D gene TRBD1, 6 bases. V lost 0 bases to trimming and J lost 5 bases, with 12 bases between them. There are 14 residues in the CDR3. Looked up from germline, CDR1 is SQVTM and CDR2 is ANQGSEA. CDR3 bases: TGCAGCGTTGAAGAAGATAAGGGACAAGATACGCAGTATTTT. Protein: CSVEEDKGQDTQYF.

The chain employs TRBV11-2 and TRBJ2-1; 9 nucleotides match TRBD1. The junction had 8 bases not matched to a gene; V was cut back by 5 bases and J by 6 bases. CDR1 SGHAT and CDR2 FQNNGV come from the germline V gene. This CDR3 spans 15 amino acids. CDR3 in amino acids: CASSTWTGAPNEQFF. CDR3 bases: TGTGCCAGCAGCACGTGGACAGGGGCGCCCAATGAGCAGTTCTTC.

This clone occurred once. The rearrangement uses TRBV11-2 and TRBJ1-3, with D hard to call. The CDR3 covers 16 residues. CDR1 is SGHAT and CDR2 is FQNNGV in the germline V gene. The V end was cut by 1 base, the J end by 2 bases, with 12 bases between. CDR3 amino acids: CASSLAAASTGNTIYF. The CDR3, as DNA: TGTGCCAGCAGCTTAGCCGCGGCCTCAACTGGAAACACCATATATTTT.

The chain links TRBV6-5 to TRBJ1-6; TRBD1 matches at 11 bases. With 6 bases clipped from V and 12 bases from J, the junction kept 10 bases outside the gene matches. The CDR3 extends over 15 amino acids. In germline, CDR1 is MNHEY, CDR2 SVGAGI. As DNA, the CDR3 is TGTGCCAGCAGGCGCCCGGGACAGGGGGTTCGACCCCTCCACTTT. Translated: CASRRPGQGVRPLHF.

J is TRBJ1-1 and V is TRBV5-6; D perhaps matches TRBD1 (5 bases). Germline V gives CDR1 SGHDT, CDR2 YYEEEE. Trimming removed 0 bases from V and 3 bases from J, with 9 bases in between. The CDR3 contains 14 residues. This CDR3 reads CASSLEGRYTEAFF. The CDR3 DNA follows: TGTGCCAGCAGCTTGGAGGGGCGGTACACTGAAGCTTTCTTT.

The genes are TRBV7-2 and TRBJ1-1; D remains unclear. Trimming removed 1 base from V and 8 bases from J, with 11 bases in between. This CDR3 is 13 amino acids long. Germline V gene sequence: CDR1 SGHTA, CDR2 FQGNSA. CDR3 sequence (DNA): TGTGCCAGCAGCTTAGTACGACTGGCGGAAGCTTTCTTT. As protein: CASSLVRLAEAFF.

The rearrangement joins TRBV4-3 to TRBJ1-4; D is possibly TRBD1 (5 bases). The CDR3 contains 15 residues. The germline V gene encodes CDR1 LGHNA and CDR2 YSLEER. The V end lost 3 bases, the J end lost 8 bases, and 16 bases lay between the germline ends. The DNA of the CDR3 is TGCGCCAGCAGCCAGGGCGGGACGATAAGGGAAAAACTGTTTTTT. Translated, it gives CASSQGGTIREKLFF.

This sequence joins TRBV2 and TRBJ1-4; D remains unclear. Germline V gene lookup returns CDR1 SNHLY and CDR2 FYNNEI. The CDR3 has 15 residues. With 7 bases removed from V and 0 bases from J, the gap between germline ends came to 12 bases. The CDR3 is CASTTRFATNEKLFF. Written as DNA, the CDR3 is TGTGCCAGCACTACGCGCTTTGCAACTAATGAAAAACTGTTTTTT.

The chain has TRBV6-5 and TRBJ2-7; 10 positions agree with TRBD2. This CDR3 has 15 amino acids. V shed 6 bases and J 1 base; nucleotides not matched to a gene: 6. Germline lookup yields CDR1 MNHEY and CDR2 SVGAGI. For the CDR3, the DNA is TGTGCCAGCAGCTTCAGCGGGGGGGCGTCCTACGAGCAGTACTTC. It codes for CASSFSGGASYEQYF.

This clone is a singleton in its sample. The chain is built from TRBV9 and TRBJ1-6; no firm D call. Looked up from germline, CDR1 is SGDLS and CDR2 is YYNGEE. The CDR3 totals 14 residues. V was trimmed by 3 bases and J by 7 bases, leaving 11 bases between them. CDR3 nucleotide sequence: TGTGCCAGCAGCGGGCTACCGGGGAATTCACCCCTCCACTTT. Translating it yields CASSGLPGNSPLHF.

The rearrangement joins TRBV7-9 to TRBJ1-3; D might be TRBD1 (6 bases). Trimming took off 2 bases at V and 2 bases at J, with 7 bases between the two ends. The length of the CDR3 is 14 residues. CDR1 is SEHNR and CDR2 is FQNEAQ in the germline V gene (reference sequence). The CDR3 reads CASSLTGTGNTIYF. The CDR3 bases are TGTGCCAGCAGCTTAACAGGGACTGGAAACACCATATATTTT.

The V gene is TRBV10-3, the J gene TRBJ1-2; TRBD1 aligns across 7 bases. The germline V gene encodes CDR1 ENHRY and CDR2 SYGVKD. V lost 3 bases to trimming and J lost 7 bases; unmatched junction nucleotides: 8. CDR3 length: 14 residues. CDR3: CAISDRQGNGGYTF. CDR3 sequence (DNA): TGTGCCATCAGTGACCGACAGGGCAACGGTGGCTACACCTTC.

V usage is TRBV10-3 and J usage is TRBJ1-2; TRBD1 aligns across 9 bases. This CDR3 has 13 residues. The germline gives CDR1 ENHRY, CDR2 SYGVKD. V was clipped by 6 bases and J by 7 bases; unmatched bases: 6. The DNA of the CDR3 is TGTGCCATCAGGGAGACAGGGGGGTCTGGCTACACCTTC. Protein sequence: CAIRETGGSGYTF.

The chain couples TRBV19 to TRBJ1-2, with TRBD1 matching over 8 bases. With V trimmed by 5 bases and J by 2 bases, 7 bases remained unmatched. This CDR3 spans 15 amino acids. Germline V CDR1 and CDR2: LNHDA, SQIVND (reference sequence). The CDR3 protein is CASSVTGGANYGYTF. The CDR3 DNA reads as TGTGCCAGTAGTGTTACAGGGGGAGCGAACTATGGCTACACCTTC.

V is TRBV6-5 and J is TRBJ2-3, with D unclear. Germline CDR1 reads MNHEY; CDR2 reads SVGAGI. The CDR3 covers 14 residues. Trimming took off 5 bases at V and 4 bases at J, with 13 bases between the two ends. The CDR3 sequence is CASSGSRPADTQYF. The CDR3 DNA reads as TGTGCCAGCAGTGGCTCTAGACCGGCAGATACGCAGTATTTT.

The chain combines TRBV5-1 with TRBJ2-1, with D possibly matching TRBD1 (5 bases). Germline CDR1 SGHRS, CDR2 YFSETQ. The CDR3 contains 19 residues. V lost 2 bases and J 5 bases, leaving 26 bases between the germline ends. The CDR3, as DNA: TGCGCCAGCAGCTTAGGGGTGGGGCCAACACTGGCCATAAACAATGAGCAGTTCTTC. It encodes CASSLGVGPTLAINNEQFF.

The CDR3 DNA is TGTGCCAGCAGTTGGGTAGGGGCTGCCGATGACAATGAGCAGTTCTTC. It specifies CASSWVGAADDNEQFF. This chain uses TRBV28 with TRBJ2-1; a possible D gene is TRBD1 (5 bases). Per the germline V gene, CDR1 is MDHEN and CDR2 is SYDVKM. Trimming removed 4 bases at V and 5 bases at J, with 18 bases between. CDR3 size: 16 residues.

The chain is built from TRBV11-2 and TRBJ1-4; TRBD1 is a possible D gene (5 bases). The length of the CDR3 is 15 residues. V lost 1 base and J 8 bases, leaving 14 bases between the germline ends. Germline V lookup: CDR1 SGHAT, CDR2 FQNNGV. The chain's CDR3 is CASSLGRRVEEKLFF. The CDR3 bases are TGTGCCAGCAGCTTAGGGCGCAGGGTTGAAGAAAAACTGTTTTTT. Full variable domain (rest looked up from reference TRBV11-2 and TRBJ1-4): EAGVAQSPRYKIIEKRQSVAFWCNPISGHATLYWYQQILGQGPKLLIQFQNNGVVDDSQLPKDRFSAERLKGVDSTLKIQPAKLEDSAVYLCASSLGRRVEEKLFFGSGTQLSVL.

The J gene is TRBJ1-3, the V gene TRBV6-1; 7 nucleotides match TRBD1. This CDR3 contains 17 residues. Germline V gives CDR1 MNHNS, CDR2 SASEGT. J gave up 3 bases and V 0 bases, and 8 bases lay outside the gene matches. CDR3 DNA: TGTGCCAGCAGTGAAGCGGGCAGGGGGAAAAGTGGAAACACCATATATTTT. Translation gives CASSEAGRGKSGNTIYF.

V and J are TRBV2 and TRBJ1-5; TRBD1 aligns across 7 bases. The CDR3 is 14 residues long. V lost 5 bases and J lost 6; bases outside the gene matches: 7. Germline V lookup: CDR1 SNHLY, CDR2 FYNNEI. CDR3 sequence reads: CASSLQGSSQPQHF. The CDR3 DNA reads TGTGCCAGCAGTTTACAGGGGTCTTCTCAGCCCCAGCATTTT.

V is TRBV18 and J is TRBJ2-1; perhaps TRBD2 as D (5 bases). CDR3 length equals 13 residues. V was clipped by 5 bases and J by 12 bases, with 17 bases between them. Per germline, CDR1 KGHSH and CDR2 LQKENI. CDR3 sequence (DNA): TGTGCCAGCTCATCCCCCCTAGTGGGGAGGCAGTTCTTC. Its translation is CASSSPLVGRQFF.

J is TRBJ2-3 and V is TRBV15; D call uncertain. Germline V CDR1 and CDR2: LNHNV, YYDKDF (reference sequence). There are 13 residues in the CDR3. Trimming shortened V by 1 base and J by 1 base, and 3 bases separated the two germline ends. The CDR3 reads CATSRVGTDTQYF. CDR3 in DNA: TGTGCCACCAGCAGAGTCGGCACAGATACGCAGTATTTT. Looking up the rest from reference TRBV15 and TRBJ2-3 gives the full variable domain: DAMVIQNPRYQVTQFGKPVTLSCSQTLNHNVMYWYQQKSSQAPKLLFHYYDKDFNNEADTPDNFQSRRPNTSFCFLDIRSPGLGDTAMYLCATSRVGTDTQYFGPGTRLTVL.

The chain carries TRBV7-2 and TRBJ1-1; 7 bases fit TRBD1. The CDR3 has 15 residues. The trim removed 6 bases at V and 0 bases at J, leaving 7 bases unmatched. CDR1 is SGHTA and CDR2 is FQGNSA in the germline V gene. Here the CDR3 DNA reads TGTGCCAGCAGTCCCGAACAGGGGATGAACACTGAAGCTTTCTTT. Its translation: CASSPEQGMNTEAFF.

This rearrangement joins TRBV7-3 to TRBJ2-2, with 12 bases identical to TRBD2. The CDR3 runs 17 residues. The V gene end was trimmed by 2 bases and the J gene end by 4 bases; junction bases not matched to a gene: 5. The germline V gene has CDR1 SGHTA and CDR2 FQGTGA. CDR3 sequence reads: CASSLASGGAGTGELFF. CDR3 nucleotide sequence: TGTGCCAGCAGCTTAGCTAGCGGGGGGGCCGGCACCGGGGAGCTGTTTTTT.